This TCR beta chain was recovered during a study of OX40 agonist ivuxolimab in advanced cancers. Across the study: Every 2 weeks, ivuxolimab was infused into the patients intravenously at between 0.01 and 10 mg/kg. People who had prior anti-PD-1, anti-PD-L1 or anti-CTLA-4 therapy could take part, and around 43% had some.

Comment on this clone: Its antigen is undetermined.

TCRdb's copy holds only in-frame clones and misses some; the assay was immunoSEQ multiplex PCR. The sample consists of about 80,000 clones, about 93% of them appearing once. Study results and limitations: Antigen specificity of clonally expanded peripheral T cells was not established.

Source: CD4+ or CD8+ T cells sorted from blood, taken in a trial of the OX40 agonist ivuxolimab. This TCR was recovered from an adult with an advanced solid tumor such as melanoma, head and neck, liver or kidney cancer.

CDR3 region: CATREGAYEQYF. CDR3 sequence (DNA): TGTGCGACCAGAGAGGGGGCCTACGAGCAGTACTTC. This chain connects TRBV6-6 to TRBJ2-7, with D perhaps TRBD1 (6 bases). The CDR3 length is 12 residues. Germline lookup yields CDR1 MNHNY and CDR2 SVGAGI (reference sequence).